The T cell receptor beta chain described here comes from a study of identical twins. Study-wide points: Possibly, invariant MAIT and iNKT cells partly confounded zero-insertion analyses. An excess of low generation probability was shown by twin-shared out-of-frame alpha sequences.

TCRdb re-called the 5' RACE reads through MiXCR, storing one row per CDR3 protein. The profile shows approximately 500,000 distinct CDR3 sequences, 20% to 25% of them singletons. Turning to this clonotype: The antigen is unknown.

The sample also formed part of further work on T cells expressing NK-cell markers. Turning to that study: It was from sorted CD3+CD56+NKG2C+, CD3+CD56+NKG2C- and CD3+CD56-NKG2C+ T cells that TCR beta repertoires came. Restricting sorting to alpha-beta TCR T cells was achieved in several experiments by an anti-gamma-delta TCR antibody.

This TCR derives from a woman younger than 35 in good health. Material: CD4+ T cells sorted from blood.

CDR3 sequence reads: CSAIDRGQQETQYF. CDR3 nucleotide sequence: TGCAGTGCTATAGACCGGGGGCAGCAAGAGACCCAGTACTTC. The V call is TRBV20-1, the J call TRBJ2-5; D is perhaps TRBD1 or TRBD2 (6 bases each). The germline CDR1 and CDR2 sequences are DFQATT and SNEGSKA (reference sequence). The V and J ends lost 4 bases and 2 bases respectively, with 14 bases between them. There are 14 residues in the CDR3.